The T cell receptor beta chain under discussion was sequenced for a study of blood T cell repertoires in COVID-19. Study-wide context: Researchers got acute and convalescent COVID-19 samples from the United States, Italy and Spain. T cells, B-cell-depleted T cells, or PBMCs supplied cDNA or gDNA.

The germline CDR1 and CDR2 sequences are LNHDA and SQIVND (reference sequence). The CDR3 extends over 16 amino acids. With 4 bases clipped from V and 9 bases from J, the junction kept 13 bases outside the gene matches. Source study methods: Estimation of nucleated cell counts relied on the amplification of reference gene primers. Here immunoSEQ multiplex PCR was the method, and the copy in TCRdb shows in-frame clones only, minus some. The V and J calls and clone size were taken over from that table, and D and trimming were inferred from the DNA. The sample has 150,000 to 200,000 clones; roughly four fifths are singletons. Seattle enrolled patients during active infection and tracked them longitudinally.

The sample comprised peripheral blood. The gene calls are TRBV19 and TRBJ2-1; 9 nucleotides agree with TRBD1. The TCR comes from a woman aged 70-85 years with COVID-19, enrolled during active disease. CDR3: CASSTTGTGRRGEQFF. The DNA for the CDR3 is TGTGCCAGTAGTACGACCGGGACAGGGAGACGTGGTGAGCAGTTCTTC.